This TCR beta chain was obtained from a study of blood T cell repertoires in COVID-19. Study as a whole: The study drew acute and convalescent COVID-19 samples from the United States, Italy and Spain. PBMCs, B-cell-depleted T cells, or T cells provided the cDNA or gDNA that made up the material.

The CDR3 runs 16 residues. Per germline, CDR1 SGHTA and CDR2 FQGNSA. V lost 6 bases to trimming and J lost 5 bases, with 21 bases between them. Produced via immunoSEQ multiplex PCR; TCRdb's table is partial and in-frame only. The table includes about 310,000 clones, about 91% detected once. Cohorts were determined from participant-reported clinical history. What the recovered Cohort 3 donors had was two negative PCRs, clearance, or symptom resolution. The sample taken for sequencing was PBMCs or T cells enriched from blood (not recorded which). The genes are TRBV7-2 and TRBJ2-3; the D gene is possibly TRBD2 (6 bases). The TCR originated in a woman younger than 35 who had recovered from COVID-19. CDR3 sequence reads: CASSNLGLALGDTQYF. CDR3 nucleotide sequence: TGTGCCAGCAGTAACCTAGGGCTAGCGTTGGGAGATACGCAGTATTTT.